A single sample gave rise to the 21 T cell receptor beta chains below, sequenced in a study of blood T cell repertoires in COVID-19 (dated by TCRdb to 2019 to 2021). Libraries came from the immunoSEQ multiplex PCR assay. TCRdb limited this immuneACCESS table to in-frame rearrangements with V and J called. A share of clones is missing; checked studies link under half to unresolved V genes, and the rest is unexplained. This sample gives 200,000 to 300,000 clones in total; about 91% of them show up just once. 2% to 3% of the sample comes from the top ten. The specimen sequenced was PBMCs or T cells enriched from blood (not recorded which). These receptors were collected from a woman in her 40s with acute COVID-19.

The gene calls are TRBV10-1 and TRBJ1-6; D is uncertain. Deletions cut 3 bases from V and 6 bases from J, with 6 bases between. CDR1 WNHNN and CDR2 SYGVQD come from the germline V gene (reference sequence). The CDR3 consists of 13 residues. In DNA, the CDR3 is TGCGCCAGCAGTGAATCTTTTAATTCACCCCTCCACTTT. This translates into CASSESFNSPLHF.

The chain couples TRBV28 to TRBJ1-5, with 7 bases aligning to TRBD1. This CDR3 spans 14 amino acids. J lost 11 bases, V lost 6 bases, and 13 bases had no gene match. Germline values: CDR1 MDHEN, CDR2 SYDVKM. CDR3 in amino acids: CASSPDRARVAQHF. In nucleotides, the CDR3 is TGTGCCAGCAGCCCCGACAGGGCCCGGGTGGCCCAGCATTTT.

This chain uses TRBV5-1 with TRBJ1-4; the match to TRBD1 covers 8 bases. In germline, CDR1 is SGHRS, CDR2 YFSETQ. The CDR3 extends over 16 amino acids. Trimming cost V 2 bases and J 2 bases; bases outside gene matches: 5. CDR3 coding DNA: TGCGCCAGCAGCTTCGGGACAGGCTTGACTAATGAAAAACTGTTTTTT. Translation: CASSFGTGLTNEKLFF.

This chain joins TRBV30 and TRBJ1-2; D is uncertain. V lost 5 bases and J 6 bases, leaving 16 bases between the germline ends. Germline CDR1 and CDR2: GTSNPN and SVGIG (reference sequence). The length of the CDR3 is 13 residues. As DNA, the CDR3 is TGTGCCTGGGAGAGGCCCCCGGGAGATGGCTACACCTTC. Its protein is CAWERPPGDGYTF.

This chain links TRBV9 with TRBJ2-7; TRBD1 might be the D (6 bases). Trimming pared 0 bases from V and 0 bases from J, leaving 19 bases between. The germline CDR1 and CDR2 sequences are SGDLS and YYNGEE. This CDR3 has 18 amino acids. The CDR3 reads CASSVALVDWTDSYEQYV. CDR3 DNA sequence: TGTGCCAGCAGCGTAGCTCTGGTAGATTGGACAGACTCCTACGAGCAGTACGTC.

This clone appeared once. The V and J genes are TRBV6-2 or TRBV6-3 and TRBJ1-6; D is unresolved. The CDR3 totals 15 residues. In germline, CDR1 is MNHEY, CDR2 SVGEGT. Trimming pared 4 bases from V and 0 bases from J, leaving 7 bases between. The CDR3 DNA sequence: TGTGCCAGCAGTTTTCGGGGCTCCTATAATTCACCCCTCCACTTT. Protein product: CASSFRGSYNSPLHF.

The chain links TRBV25-1 to TRBJ2-5; D not certain. Germline-derived CDR1 and CDR2 are MGHDK and SYGVNS. This CDR3 is built from 12 residues. V lost 9 bases to trimming and J lost 2 bases, with 10 bases between them. The CDR3 reads CASSKQQETQYF. DNA for the CDR3: TGTGCCAGTAGTAAACAGCAAGAGACCCAGTACTTC.

The chain carries TRBV24-1 and TRBJ2-1; tentatively, D is TRBD2 (5 bases). This CDR3 comprises 15 residues. The V end lost 2 bases, the J end lost 6 bases, and 13 bases lay between the germline ends. Germline CDR1 is KGHDR and CDR2 is SFDVKD. For the CDR3, the DNA is TGTGCCACCAGTGATTCCACTAGGGTTCGCAATGAGCAGTTCTTC. Translating it yields CATSDSTRVRNEQFF.

The V gene is TRBV18, the J gene TRBJ2-7; TRBD2 aligns across 9 bases. CDR3 length: 13 amino acids. Trimming took 5 bases from V and 7 from J; bases not matched to a gene: 6. Germline V gives CDR1 KGHSH, CDR2 LQKENI. CDR3 nucleotide sequence: TGTGCCAGCTCAAACTCAGCGGGAGGTGAGCAGTACGTC. Its protein is CASSNSAGGEQYV.

The chain has TRBV7-6 and TRBJ2-2; tentatively, D is TRBD2 (6 bases). V gave up 3 bases and J gave up 6 bases, with 20 bases separating them. The CDR3 runs 17 residues. The V gene's germline CDR1 is SGHVS and CDR2 FNYEAQ. The CDR3 nucleotides read TGTGCCAGCAGCTTTGCCATATTCGGGAGTGGCGCCGGGGAGCTGTTTTTT. Translation gives CASSFAIFGSGAGELFF. Drawing the rest from reference TRBV7-6 and TRBJ2-2, the complete variable domain is GAGVSQSPRYKVTKRGQDVALRCDPISGHVSLYWYRQALGQGPEFLTYFNYEAQQDKSGLPNDRFSAERPEGSISTLTIQRTEQRDSAMYRCASSFAIFGSGAGELFFGEGSRLTVL.

The chain links TRBV30 to TRBJ1-1, with D perhaps matching TRBD1 (6 bases). V dropped 0 bases and J dropped 6 bases, with 14 bases sitting between them. The CDR3 has 14 amino acids. Germline CDR1 reads GTSNPN; CDR2 reads SVGIG (reference sequence). CDR3 protein: CAWSVGATGSEAFF. CDR3 coding DNA: TGTGCCTGGAGTGTAGGGGCAACAGGGTCTGAAGCTTTCTTT.

V gene TRBV21-1 combines with J gene TRBJ2-5; the table's D gene call, TRBD2, was not cross checked with the DNA. TRBV21-1 is marked as a pseudogene. The CDR3 sequence is 16 residues long. CDR3 nucleotide sequence: TGTGCCAGCAGCAAATTCAGTAGGGAGGCCCAAGAGACCCAGTACTTC. Protein product: CASSKFSREAQETQYF.

V usage is TRBV7-8 and J usage is TRBJ2-7; 10 bases are shared with TRBD2. V gave up 4 bases and J gave up 3 bases; unmatched junction bases: 9. CDR3 length equals 16 residues. Germline lookup yields CDR1 SGHVS and CDR2 FQNEAQ. CDR3 sequence: CASSSRLAGSIYEQYV. The CDR3 region has the DNA TGTGCCAGCAGCTCCCGACTAGCGGGTTCTATCTACGAGCAGTACGTC.

The chain uses TRBV2 and TRBJ2-7; D unresolved. Germline V CDR1 and CDR2: SNHLY, FYNNEI. The length of the CDR3 is 10 residues. Deletions cut 6 bases from V and 7 bases from J, with 7 bases between. The CDR3 DNA is TGTGCCAGCAGCGCGGCGGAGCAGTACTTC. Amino acids: CASSAAEQYF.

V and J are TRBV5-1 and TRBJ2-3; 9 nucleotides align to TRBD2. CDR1 and CDR2 (germline): SGHRS, YFSETQ. CDR3 size: 13 residues. The CDR3 nucleotides read TGCACCCGCGGGAGGGATTGCCCAGATACGCAGTATTTT. Protein: CTRGRDCPDTQYF. The complete variable domain, with remaining parts taken from reference TRBV5-1 and TRBJ2-3, reads KAGVTQTPRYLIKTRGQQVTLSCSPISGHRSVSWYQQTPGQGLQFLFEYFSETQRNKGNFPGRFSGRQFSNSRSEMNVSTLELGDSALYLCTRGRDCPDTQYFGPGTRLTVL.

This rearrangement joins TRBV21-1 to TRBJ1-3; no check of the table's D call, TRBD1, against the DNA was made. TRBV21-1 is reported as a pseudogene. This CDR3 contains 18 residues. The CDR3 protein is CASCTSRDRGITGNTIYF. Here the CDR3 DNA reads TGTGCCAGCTGTACATCACGGGACAGGGGTATTACTGGAAACACCATATATTTT.

Only one count was recorded for this clone. The V gene is TRBV10-3, the J gene TRBJ2-1; TRBD2 aligns across 8 bases. The junction had 10 bases not matched to a gene; V was cut back by 2 bases and J by 7 bases. The CDR3 consists of 16 residues. CDR1 is ENHRY, CDR2 SYGVKD, per germline. CDR3 amino acids: CAISEPSGTSMNEQFF. For the CDR3, the DNA is TGTGCCATCAGTGAGCCCTCCGGGACTAGTATGAATGAGCAGTTCTTC.

The V and J genes are TRBV5-4 and TRBJ2-3, with a possible D match to TRBD1 (5 bases). The CDR3 is made up of 14 amino acids. V lost 3 bases to trimming and J lost 1 base, with 9 bases between them. Germline lookup yields CDR1 SGHNT and CDR2 YYREEE (reference sequence). The DNA for the CDR3 is TGTGCCAGCAGCTCGGACACACGCACAGATACGCAGTATTTT. Translation gives CASSSDTRTDTQYF.

V is TRBV7-8 and J is TRBJ1-6; no reliable D call. V was trimmed by 0 bases and J by 6 bases, leaving 12 bases between them. Looked up from germline, CDR1 is SGHVS and CDR2 is FQNEAQ. The CDR3 covers 16 residues. The CDR3 loop reads CASSLASRMGNSPLHF. For the CDR3, the DNA is TGTGCCAGCAGCTTAGCGAGCAGGATGGGTAATTCACCCCTCCACTTT.

This clone appeared a single time. This chain connects TRBV6-5 to TRBJ2-1; TRBD2 matches 8 bases. CDR1 and CDR2 (germline): MNHEY, SVGAGI. J was trimmed by 4 bases and V by 2 bases; bases with no gene match: 4. This CDR3 is built from 15 residues. CDR3 DNA sequence: TGTGCCAGCAGTTACGTCGGGGGGGCGTACAATGAGCAGTTCTTC. Its protein product is CASSYVGGAYNEQFF.

The chain has TRBV30 and TRBJ2-3; 9 bases are shared with TRBD1. This CDR3 region has 15 residues. Germline CDR1 and CDR2: GTSNPN and SVGIG (reference sequence). Trimming removed 1 base from V and 5 bases from J; junction bases left unmatched: 7. CDR3 protein: CAWSEQGAGGDTQYF. CDR3 in DNA: TGTGCCTGGAGTGAACAGGGGGCCGGTGGAGATACGCAGTATTTT.